The 12 T cell receptor beta chains reported below all come from one sample, sequenced in a study of OX40 agonist ivuxolimab in advanced cancers. TCRdb's table, derived via immunoSEQ multiplex PCR, lists solely in-frame clones and lacks some. The table includes 67,000 or so clones, approximately 90% detected once. The material sequenced was CD4+ or CD8+ T cells sorted from blood, taken in a trial of the OX40 agonist ivuxolimab. These receptors came from an adult with an advanced solid tumor such as melanoma, head and neck, liver or kidney cancer.

The chain couples TRBV9 to TRBJ2-2; D may correspond to TRBD1 or TRBD2 (5 bases each). From germline, CDR1 is SGDLS and CDR2 YYNGEE. The CDR3 sequence is 15 residues long. V was shortened by 0 bases and J by 8 bases, with 14 bases between the two germline ends. CDR3 protein: CASSVAQAGTGELFF. In DNA form, the CDR3 reads TGTGCCAGCAGCGTAGCTCAGGCAGGGACGGGGGAGCTGTTTTTT. The full variable domain, its missing parts supplied by reference TRBV9 and TRBJ2-2, is DSGVTQTPKHLITATGQRVTLRCSPRSGDLSVYWYQQSLDQGLQFLIQYYNGEERAKGNILERFSAQQFPDLHSELNLSSLELGDSALYFCASSVAQAGTGELFFGEGSRLTVL.

The V gene is TRBV7-2, the J gene TRBJ2-3, with D unclear. V dropped 3 bases and J dropped 4 bases, with 11 bases sitting between them. The CDR3 runs to 14 residues. The germline CDR1 and CDR2 sequences are SGHTA and FQGNSA. CDR3 in amino acids: CASSFAKGADTQYF. In nucleotides, the CDR3 is TGTGCCAGCAGCTTCGCTAAAGGAGCAGATACGCAGTATTTT.

This chain joins TRBV7-9 and TRBJ2-2; perhaps TRBD2 as D (5 bases). The CDR3 runs to 16 residues. Trimming took off 5 bases at V and 3 bases at J, with 16 bases between the two ends. The germline CDR1 and CDR2 sequences are SEHNR and FQNEAQ (reference sequence). The DNA of the CDR3 is TGTGCCAGCAGCCCGACGGTGAGCGGATACACCGGGGAGCTGTTTTTT. This translates into CASSPTVSGYTGELFF.

This clone was found a few times. CDR3 in DNA: TGTGCCAGTAGTGATTCAAGCCGTAACTATGGCTACACCTTC. Translated: CASSDSSRNYGYTF. The chain is built from TRBV19 and TRBJ1-2; D uncertain. The germline gives CDR1 LNHDA, CDR2 SQIVND (reference sequence). CDR3 length: 14 residues. Trimming took off 5 bases at V and 1 base at J, with 11 bases between the two ends. Based on the CDR3 plus reference TRBV19 and TRBJ1-2, the full variable domain is DGGITQSPKYLFRKEGQNVTLSCEQNLNHDAMYWYRQDPGQGLRLIYYSQIVNDFQKGDIAEGYSVSREKKESFPLTVTSAQKNPTAFYLCASSDSSRNYGYTFGSGTRLTVV.

Here the CDR3 reads CASRKGQGQITEAFF. In DNA, the CDR3 is TGTGCCAGTAGAAAGGGACAGGGTCAGATCACTGAAGCTTTCTTT. The chain carries TRBV19 and TRBJ1-1, with 9 nucleotides matching TRBD1. V lost 6 bases, J lost 4 bases, and 9 bases stayed unmatched. Germline V CDR1 and CDR2: LNHDA, SQIVND (reference sequence). The CDR3 is made up of 15 amino acids. Variable domain in full (rest from reference TRBV19 and TRBJ1-1): DGGITQSPKYLFRKEGQNVTLSCEQNLNHDAMYWYRQDPGQGLRLIYYSQIVNDFQKGDIAEGYSVSREKKESFPLTVTSAQKNPTAFYLCASRKGQGQITEAFFGQGTRLTVV.

The V gene is TRBV19, the J gene TRBJ1-5, with 7 bases lining up with TRBD1. Per germline, CDR1 LNHDA and CDR2 SQIVND (reference sequence). V gave up 5 bases and J gave up 2 bases; unmatched junction bases: 6. The CDR3 is made up of 15 amino acids. The CDR3 nucleotides read TGTGCCAGTAGTGCAGGGACAGCCGGCAATCAGCCCCAGCATTTT. As protein: CASSAGTAGNQPQHF. Complete variable domain (other parts from reference TRBV19 and TRBJ1-5): DGGITQSPKYLFRKEGQNVTLSCEQNLNHDAMYWYRQDPGQGLRLIYYSQIVNDFQKGDIAEGYSVSREKKESFPLTVTSAQKNPTAFYLCASSAGTAGNQPQHFGDGTRLSIL.

V usage is TRBV6-1 and J usage is TRBJ2-1; D is unclear. V was pared by 7 bases and J by 6 bases, with 13 bases between. The germline gives CDR1 MNHNS, CDR2 SASEGT. The CDR3 is 13 amino acids. CDR3 nucleotide sequence: TGTGCCAGCACCCCTCAAGTTGCCAATGAGCAGTTCTTC. It encodes CASTPQVANEQFF.

The chain combines TRBV9 with TRBJ2-2; D is possibly TRBD2 (5 bases). The ends were cut back, 3 bases at V and 2 bases at J, with 11 bases in the middle. The CDR3 has 15 amino acids. Per germline, CDR1 SGDLS and CDR2 YYNGEE. DNA for the CDR3: TGTGCCAGCAGCGCCTCTAGCACAAACACCGGGGAGCTGTTTTTT. Amino acids: CASSASSTNTGELFF.

The chain employs TRBV7-8 and TRBJ1-5; TRBD1 agrees at 8 bases. The germline CDR1 and CDR2 sequences are SGHVS and FQNEAQ. This CDR3 spans 13 amino acids. Unmatched junction bases numbered 3, after V lost 5 bases and J lost 6 bases. The CDR3 sequence: CASSKTGGQPQHF. CDR3 bases: TGTGCCAGCAGCAAAACAGGGGGTCAGCCCCAGCATTTT.

The chain joins TRBV6-5 to TRBJ2-2, with TRBD1 matching over 9 bases. CDR1 MNHEY and CDR2 SVGAGI come from the germline V gene. The CDR3 extends over 15 amino acids. The V and J ends lost 7 bases and 1 base, in that order; junction bases with no gene match: 4. The CDR3 region has the DNA TGTGCCAGCAAAACAGGGGGCCGGAACACCGGGGAGCTGTTTTTT. Its translation is CASKTGGRNTGELFF.

The chain has TRBV29-1 and TRBJ1-6; 7 bases map to TRBD1. There are 13 residues in the CDR3. With 8 bases clipped from V and 5 bases from J, the junction kept 6 bases outside the gene matches. Germline CDR1 reads SQVTM; CDR2 reads ANQGSEA. CDR3 bases: TGCAGCTTCGCGACAGGGAATAATTCACCCCTCCACTTT. Its translation: CSFATGNNSPLHF.

This chain joins TRBV7-8 and TRBJ2-7; D is uncertain. CDR1 is SGHVS, CDR2 FQNEAQ, per germline. This CDR3 region has 12 residues. V shed 2 bases and J shed 0 bases, with 2 bases lying between them. CDR3 coding DNA: TGTGCCAGCAGCTTATCCTCCTACGAGCAGTACTTC. It codes for CASSLSSYEQYF.